This TCR beta chain was documented in a study of blood T cell repertoires in COVID-19. The overall study: T cells, B-cell-depleted T cells, or PBMCs provided the cDNA or gDNA that served as material.

The CDR3 has 15 amino acids. Germline V gives CDR1 MDHEN, CDR2 SYDVKM. V was shortened by 0 bases and J by 8 bases, with 13 bases between the two germline ends. Living in 24 US areas, the participants were between roughly 18 and 89 years of age. Each exposed participant met a COVID-19 case in the 2 weeks preceding study entry. Original processing methods: The authors estimated nucleated cell counts from reference gene primer amplification. Libraries were prepared by immunoSEQ multiplex PCR; TCRdb keeps only in-frame clonotypes and omits some of them. V, J and clone size were drawn from that table, and D and trimming were deduced from the DNA. Here the sample spans around 320,000 clones, just under 90% being singletons.

Sequenced material: PBMCs or T cells enriched from blood (not recorded which). The clonotype was recovered from a woman in her forties or fifties who had been exposed to COVID-19. The chain combines TRBV28 with TRBJ1-4; D gene uncertain. The CDR3, as DNA: TGTGCCAGCAGTTTATGGACGGAAGGCGGCGAAAAACTGTTTTTT. Translating it yields CASSLWTEGGEKLFF.